This entry lists 6 T cell receptor beta chains sequenced from one sample in a study of blood T cell repertoires in COVID-19. The assay was immunoSEQ multiplex PCR, and TCRdb's table has in-frame clones only and misses some. The sample lists around 400,000 clones, less than 90% occurring once. Sequences were obtained from PBMCs or T cells enriched from blood (not recorded which). The receptors shown here come from a woman in her 50s who had recovered from COVID-19.

To note about this clone: Germline and junction disagree at one end, which may indicate a read error. J is TRBJ2-4 and V is TRBV5-1; unclear D gene. CDR3 length: 14 residues. In germline, CDR1 is SGHRS, CDR2 YFSETQ. CDR3 DNA sequence: TGCGCCAGCAGGTTGGCCCGTGAAGTAGACATTCAGTACTTC. Protein: CASRLAREVDIQYF. The whole variable domain, remainder taken from reference TRBV5-1 and TRBJ2-4, is KAGVTQTPRYLIKTRGQQVTLSCSPISGHRSVSWYQQTPGQGLQFLFEYFSETQRNKGNFPGRFSGRQFSNSRSEMNVSTLELGDSALYLCASRLAREVDIQYFGAGTRLSVL.

The chain links TRBV3-1 (or the pseudogene TRBV3-2) to TRBJ1-1, with D perhaps matching TRBD1 (6 bases). The CDR3 totals 16 residues. V was shortened by 2 bases and J by 1 base, with 14 bases between the two germline ends. The V gene's germline CDR1 is LGHDT and CDR2 YNNKEL (reference sequence). In DNA, the CDR3 is TGTGCCAGCAGCCAAAGACAACGGGGGGCGAACACTGAAGCTTTCTTT. Translation gives CASSQRQRGANTEAFF.

This clone came up once. DNA for the CDR3: TGTGCCAGCCTAAGGGTAGCGGGGGGGTTCTCTGAGCAGTTCTTC. Its protein is CASLRVAGGFSEQFF. This rearrangement joins TRBV6-5 to TRBJ2-1; TRBD2 matches 11 bases. Unmatched junction bases numbered 12, after V lost 8 bases and J lost 9 bases. The germline gives CDR1 MNHEY, CDR2 SVGAGI. The CDR3 contains 15 residues.

The chain joins TRBV6-5 to TRBJ2-7, with no clear D. This CDR3 is 13 amino acids long. Trimming took 4 bases from V and 5 from J, leaving 12 bases between them. Germline CDR1 MNHEY, CDR2 SVGAGI. CDR3 sequence (DNA): TGTGCCAGCAGTTCTCTGAACTTCAACGAGCAGTACTTC. Its translation is CASSSLNFNEQYF.

The chain carries TRBV19 and TRBJ2-3; 11 bases are shared with TRBD2. Germline CDR1 LNHDA, CDR2 SQIVND (reference sequence). The CDR3 is 15 amino acids. The J segment lost 2 bases and the V segment lost 6 bases, leaving 4 bases of the junction unmatched. CDR3 sequence (DNA): TGTGCCAGTAGCAATAGCGGGAGGGCCACAGATACGCAGTATTTT. This gives the protein CASSNSGRATDTQYF.

The gene calls are TRBV5-1 and TRBJ1-2; 7 nucleotides match TRBD1. V was clipped by 2 bases and J by 4 bases; unmatched bases: 14. The CDR3 is made up of 17 amino acids. Germline assignment: CDR1 SGHRS and CDR2 YFSETQ. CDR3 in DNA: TGCGCCAGCAGCTTTACCACCACCGGGACAGAGATCTATGGCTACACCTTC. Protein product: CASSFTTTGTEIYGYTF.